Reported below is one T cell receptor (beta chain). The specificity of this receptor is unknown. Base quality data are lacking; no much larger clone is found one base away. This entry is derived from a study of T cell changes during pregnancy in multiple sclerosis (dated by TCRdb to about 2019). For the wider study: The study looked at changes in the T cell repertoire across pregnancy in women with multiple sclerosis.

Library method: the immunoSEQ multiplex PCR assay. Entries here come from immuneACCESS through TCRdb and include only in-frame sequences with V and J called. Some clones fail to appear in such tables; in the studies checked, an unresolved V gene covers under half of the shortfall, and the cause of the remainder is unknown. The sample table records tens of thousands of clones; 86% of these occur just once. The ten largest account for around 8% of the sample. Taken from the germline V gene, the CDR1 and CDR2 loops are LGHNA and YNFKEQ. From its cysteine to its phenylalanine, the CDR3 spans 15 amino acids. The only DNA kept is the CDR3, 45 bases in frame from the first base. V is reduced by 5 bases and J by 0 bases, leaving a spacing of 13 bases between them.

The rearranged segments are TRBV4-2 and TRBJ2-5; the D segment could be TRBD2, given 5 matching bases. The sequence came from a female donor in good health, enrolled as a control in a pregnancy study. The starting material was CD8+ T cells from peripheral blood mononuclear cells, obtained in the first trimester of pregnancy. The sequence in DNA is TGTGCCAGCAGCTTAAGTGGAGGCAACCAAGAGACCCAGTACTTC. Translated, this is CASSLSGGNQETQYF.